Each of the 31 T cell receptor beta chains below was sequenced from the same sample in a study of T-cell memory formation after mild COVID-19. TCRdb re-called the 5' RACE reads with MiXCR, one entry per CDR3 protein. The repertoire holds 350,000 to 450,000 distinct CDR3 sequences, with around 19% as singletons. Sequencing input: PBMCs or a T cell subset sorted from them (not recorded which). The origin of the receptors is an adult woman who had mild COVID-19 (a few samples of this study predate the infection). Cell type and time point are not known.

This clonotype was seen a few times. The genes are TRBV27 and TRBJ2-7, with D possibly matching TRBD2 (6 bases). The germline V and J ends were trimmed by 6 bases and 3 bases, with 12 bases remaining between them. Germline V CDR1 and CDR2: MNHEY, SMNVEV (reference sequence). The CDR3 runs to 13 residues. Written as DNA, the CDR3 is TGTGCCAGCAGCCCGGACTACTACTACGAGCAGTACTTC. Translation gives CASSPDYYYEQYF.

This clonotype was seen a few times. The rearrangement links TRBV15 to TRBJ2-3; the D gene is possibly TRBD1 (6 bases). The ends were cut back, 4 bases at V and 0 bases at J, with 11 bases in the middle. Germline V CDR1 and CDR2: LNHNV, YYDKDF (reference sequence). This CDR3 has 15 amino acids. The chain's CDR3 is CATSTGDWSTDTQYF. CDR3 DNA: TGTGCCACCAGCACAGGGGATTGGAGCACAGATACGCAGTATTTT. Full variable domain (outside the CDR3, taken from reference TRBV15 and TRBJ2-3): DAMVIQNPRYQVTQFGKPVTLSCSQTLNHNVMYWYQQKSSQAPKLLFHYYDKDFNNEADTPDNFQSRRPNTSFCFLDIRSPGLGDTAMYLCATSTGDWSTDTQYFGPGTRLTVL.

The CDR3 nucleotides are TGTGCCAGCAGCCCGGACAGGGACGTTGGCTACACCTTC. Protein sequence: CASSPDRDVGYTF. The V gene is TRBV7-2, the J gene TRBJ1-2, with TRBD1 matching 8 bases. V was pared by 5 bases and J by 7 bases, with 6 bases of the junction left unmatched. The CDR3 is made up of 13 amino acids. Germline CDR1 is SGHTA and CDR2 is FQGNSA.

The rearrangement uses TRBV20-1 and TRBJ2-6; the D is unclear. From germline, CDR1 is DFQATT and CDR2 SNEGSKA (reference sequence). Trimming removed 5 bases from V and 0 bases from J, with 5 bases in between. This CDR3 is built from 13 residues. The CDR3 reads CSAPDSGANVLTF. The CDR3 nucleotides are TGCAGTGCTCCAGACTCTGGGGCCAACGTCCTGACTTTC.

A single count supports this clonotype. The CDR3 DNA is TGCAGCGTTGGTGATGGTGGGTCGTTCTCCTACGAGCAGTACTTC. It codes for CSVGDGGSFSYEQYF. The V gene is TRBV29-1, the J gene TRBJ2-7; D call uncertain. This CDR3 comprises 15 residues. Germline V lookup: CDR1 SQVTM, CDR2 ANQGSEA. V was clipped by 4 bases and J by 0 bases, with 16 bases between them.

This clonotype has more than one count but fewer than ten. This rearrangement joins TRBV7-7 to TRBJ2-1; perhaps TRBD1 as D (6 bases). The CDR3 has 15 amino acids. The V gene lost 1 base and the J gene lost 9 bases, with 16 bases spanning the gap. Germline CDR1 reads SSHAT; CDR2 reads FNYEAQ (reference sequence). The CDR3 region has the DNA TGTGCCAGCAGCTTAGACAGGGACCCTAGATTTGAGCAGTTCTTC. Protein product: CASSLDRDPRFEQFF.

This clonotype was observed a few times. The chain combines TRBV24-1 with TRBJ1-5, with 8 bases lining up with TRBD1. Germline loops: CDR1 KGHDR, CDR2 SFDVKD. V shed 9 bases, J shed 4 bases, and the junction held 13 bases outside the gene matches. CDR3 length equals 16 residues. CDR3 DNA: TGTGCCACCTCTGACGGAAGACAGGGGAGTAATCAGCCCCAGCATTTT. Translated, it gives CATSDGRQGSNQPQHF.

Only a few counts were recorded for this clonotype. The chain has TRBV20-1 and TRBJ1-3, with D perhaps matching TRBD1 (5 bases). Between the trimmed V and J ends, which lost 0 bases and 1 base, there was a span of 19 bases. Germline V gives CDR1 DFQATT, CDR2 SNEGSKA (reference sequence). The CDR3 consists of 18 residues. The CDR3 DNA follows: TGCAGTGCTAGAGATCCAACGCCGGGCGGGGGATCTGGAAACACCATATATTTT. This gives the protein CSARDPTPGGGSGNTIYF.

The rearrangement joins TRBV5-6 to TRBJ1-2, with 7 bases that match TRBD1. The CDR3 contains 14 residues. Germline trimming cut 1 base from V and 5 bases from J; bases unmatched to any gene: 5. Germline assignment: CDR1 SGHDT and CDR2 YYEEEE. The CDR3 DNA follows: TGTGCCAGCAGCTTGTCCGGGACAGAATATGGCTACACCTTC. Amino acids: CASSLSGTEYGYTF.

This rearrangement joins TRBV24-1 to TRBJ2-3; the match to TRBD1 covers 11 bases. J was trimmed by 4 bases and V by 5 bases; bases with no gene match: 7. The germline V gene has CDR1 KGHDR and CDR2 SFDVKD. This CDR3 is 16 amino acids long. CDR3 sequence (DNA): TGTGCCACCAGTGCTTCCGGGACAGGGGGAGCAGATACGCAGTATTTT. This sequence encodes CATSASGTGGADTQYF.

This clonotype has only a few counts. The chain links TRBV9 to TRBJ2-5; 9 bases agree with TRBD2. Germline-derived CDR1 and CDR2 are SGDLS and YYNGEE. The ends lost 5 bases at V and 2 bases at J; junction bases unmatched: 7. The CDR3 is 15 residues long. CDR3 in amino acids: CASSWASGDQETQYF. CDR3 sequence (DNA): TGTGCCAGCAGTTGGGCTAGCGGGGATCAAGAGACCCAGTACTTC. The variable domain in full, completed from reference TRBV9 and TRBJ2-5, reads DSGVTQTPKHLITATGQRVTLRCSPRSGDLSVYWYQQSLDQGLQFLIQYYNGEERAKGNILERFSAQQFPDLHSELNLSSLELGDSALYFCASSWASGDQETQYFGPGTRLLVL.

The rearrangement joins TRBV20-1 to TRBJ1-5, with TRBD1 matching 7 bases. V was clipped by 6 bases and J by 2 bases; unmatched bases: 7. CDR3 size: 14 residues. The V gene's germline CDR1 is DFQATT and CDR2 SNEGSKA (reference sequence). CDR3 DNA: TGCAGTGCATCGACAGGGTTGGGCAATCAGCCCCAGCATTTT. It is translated as CSASTGLGNQPQHF.

This clonotype was observed a handful of times. V usage is TRBV12-3 or TRBV12-4 and J usage is TRBJ2-3, with D possibly being TRBD2 (6 bases). The CDR3 spans 14 residues. V lost 1 base and J lost 4, with 9 bases in between. The CDR3 DNA sequence: TGTGCCAGCAGTTTAGGGGGGGTCGCAGATACGCAGTATTTT. Its translation is CASSLGGVADTQYF.

This clonotype was counted a few times. This chain links TRBV24-1 with TRBJ2-1; D is possibly TRBD2 (6 bases). The V gene lost 4 bases and the J gene lost 9 bases, with 24 bases spanning the gap. Germline-derived CDR1 and CDR2 are KGHDR and SFDVKD. CDR3 length: 17 residues. CDR3 nucleotides: TGTGCCACCAGTGACCCCGTTAGGGAGGTCTCCTCCACTGAGCAGTTCTTC. Protein: CATSDPVREVSSTEQFF.

This clonotype was found a few times. The CDR3 reads CASSTGPGNEQFF. DNA of the CDR3: TGCGCCAGCAGCACGGGTCCGGGGAATGAGCAGTTCTTC. V and J are TRBV5-1 and TRBJ2-1; D is perhaps TRBD2 (5 bases). In germline, CDR1 is SGHRS, CDR2 YFSETQ. Trimming took 4 bases from V and 7 from J, leaving 12 bases between them. This CDR3 is 13 amino acids long.

Here the CDR3 reads CSARVPHNEKLFF. For the CDR3, the DNA is TGCAGTGCTAGAGTTCCGCATAATGAAAAACTGTTTTTT. V usage is TRBV20-1 and J usage is TRBJ1-4, with D hard to call. This CDR3 contains 13 residues. Germline loops: CDR1 DFQATT, CDR2 SNEGSKA (reference sequence). Trimming removed 1 base at V and 4 bases at J, with 7 bases between.

Only a few counts were recorded for this clonotype. The chain combines TRBV6-2 or TRBV6-3 with TRBJ2-7; a possible D gene is TRBD2 (6 bases). This CDR3 region has 13 residues. Trimming pared 1 base from V and 5 bases from J, leaving 9 bases between. From germline, CDR1 is MNHEY and CDR2 SVGEGT. Written as DNA, the CDR3 is TGTGCCAGCAGTTACTACGCTAGCGACGAGCAGTACTTC. Protein sequence: CASSYYASDEQYF.

The sample holds one count of this clonotype. This chain uses TRBV20-1 with TRBJ2-3; TRBD1 aligns across 8 bases. The J segment lost 3 bases and the V segment lost 8 bases, leaving 16 bases of the junction unmatched. The CDR3 has 16 residues. In germline, CDR1 is DFQATT, CDR2 SNEGSKA (reference sequence). The CDR3 here is CSPYAWTGLETDTQYF. The CDR3 nucleotides read TGCAGTCCTTACGCCTGGACAGGGCTCGAGACAGATACGCAGTATTTT.

J is TRBJ2-3 and V is TRBV19, with D possibly TRBD2 on 5 matching bases. V was pared by 5 bases and J by 2 bases, with 14 bases between. CDR3 size: 15 residues. Per germline, CDR1 LNHDA and CDR2 SQIVND (reference sequence). The CDR3 region has the DNA TGTGCCAGTAGTTTGAGGGCCAAAGACACAGATACGCAGTATTTT. The encoded protein is CASSLRAKDTDTQYF.

The chain has TRBV27 and TRBJ1-1, with D unresolved. V shed 0 bases and J shed 8 bases, with 22 bases lying between them. There are 17 residues in the CDR3. CDR1 and CDR2 (germline): MNHEY, SMNVEV (reference sequence). The CDR3 loop is CASSLSAGSATPWEAFF. The CDR3 region has the DNA TGTGCCAGCAGTTTATCGGCGGGTAGCGCCACTCCATGGGAAGCTTTCTTT.

V gene TRBV5-6 combines with J gene TRBJ2-3, with 7 positions matching TRBD1. J was trimmed by 10 bases and V by 2 bases; bases with no gene match: 4. This CDR3 spans 12 amino acids. CDR1 and CDR2 (germline): SGHDT, YYEEEE. In DNA, the CDR3 is TGTGCCAGCAGCTTTTACAGGGGATCGCAGTATTTT. Amino acid sequence: CASSFYRGSQYF.

This clonotype has a handful of counts. This sequence joins TRBV20-1 and TRBJ2-3, with D unresolved. The CDR3 runs to 17 residues. Trimming took 3 bases from V and 2 from J, leaving 21 bases between them. Germline-derived CDR1 and CDR2 are DFQATT and SNEGSKA (reference sequence). In DNA form, the CDR3 reads TGCAGTGCTAGTCCCATCAATCTAGTGACGCTCACAGATACGCAGTATTTT. Translating gives CSASPINLVTLTDTQYF.

This clonotype has a handful of counts. The chain couples TRBV29-1 to TRBJ1-2, with D unresolved. V was clipped by 4 bases and J by 2 bases, with 14 bases between them. The CDR3 has 14 residues. Germline-derived CDR1 and CDR2 are SQVTM and ANQGSEA. The CDR3 DNA sequence: TGCAGCGTTGGAGAACTGGGTGGGAACTATGGCTACACCTTC. This encodes CSVGELGGNYGYTF.

This sequence joins TRBV6-2 or TRBV6-3 and TRBJ2-7, with 7 bases lining up with TRBD1. CDR1 is MNHEY and CDR2 is SVGEGT in the germline V gene. V lost 5 bases to trimming and J lost 1 base; unmatched junction nucleotides: 8. The CDR3 spans 15 residues. The CDR3 region is CASSQQGTLSYEQYF. CDR3 nucleotide sequence: TGTGCCAGCAGTCAACAGGGGACCTTATCCTACGAGCAGTACTTC.

This clonotype has more than one count but fewer than ten. The gene calls are TRBV10-3 and TRBJ2-7; 11 bases match TRBD2. There are 15 residues in the CDR3. In germline, CDR1 is ENHRY, CDR2 SYGVKD. Trimming removed 6 bases from V and 1 base from J; junction bases left unmatched: 5. For the CDR3, the DNA is TGTGCCATCAGAGCCACTAGCGGGAGTTCCTACGAGCAGTACTTC. The encoded protein is CAIRATSGSSYEQYF.

The rearrangement joins TRBV7-1 to TRBJ1-1, with unresolved D. TRBV7-1 is classed as an ORF, of uncertain function. This CDR3 has 15 amino acids. V was cut by 3 bases and J by 0 bases, with 11 bases left in between. The CDR3 nucleotides are TGTGCCAGCAGCTCGAACGGGCAGTTGAACACTGAAGCTTTCTTT. This gives the protein CASSSNGQLNTEAFF.

This clonotype came up a few times. The V and J genes are TRBV18 and TRBJ1-5; D is unresolved. CDR3 length equals 14 residues. Trimming left V 0 bases short and J 6 bases short, with 9 bases between. CDR1 is KGHSH and CDR2 is LQKENI in the germline V gene. The DNA for the CDR3 is TGTGCCAGCTCACCACCGGGATCCAGTCAGCCCCAGCATTTT. The encoded protein is CASSPPGSSQPQHF.

This clonotype was counted at least ten times. The chain has TRBV20-1 and TRBJ2-3, with TRBD2 matching 7 bases. With 4 bases clipped from V and 8 bases from J, the junction kept 6 bases outside the gene matches. The CDR3 loop spans 12 amino acids. Germline lookup yields CDR1 DFQATT and CDR2 SNEGSKA (reference sequence). The CDR3: CSATLTSTTQYF. As DNA, the CDR3 is TGCAGTGCTACTCTGACTAGCACTACGCAGTATTTT.

The gene calls are TRBV4-1 and TRBJ2-7; D is ambiguous. The length of the CDR3 is 15 residues. V was cut by 4 bases and J by 3 bases, with 16 bases left in between. Germline CDR1 MGHRA, CDR2 YSYEKL. For the CDR3, the DNA is TGCGCCAGCAGCCCAAGGTGGGGTGGTAGCTACGAGCAGTACTTC. Protein product: CASSPRWGGSYEQYF.

This clonotype was counted only a few times. The V and J genes are TRBV15 and TRBJ2-5, with D uncertain. Germline V CDR1 and CDR2: LNHNV, YYDKDF (reference sequence). This CDR3 contains 15 residues. V lost 0 bases, J lost 4 bases, and 12 bases lay in between. The CDR3 loop is CATSRDIQNSETQYF. CDR3 in DNA: TGTGCCACCAGCAGAGATATCCAAAATTCAGAGACCCAGTACTTC.

The V and J genes are TRBV11-2 and TRBJ2-1; D perhaps matches TRBD2 (6 bases). This CDR3 contains 16 residues. V was shortened by 0 bases and J by 9 bases, with 18 bases between the two germline ends. Germline V gene lookup returns CDR1 SGHAT and CDR2 FQNNGV. CDR3 protein: CASSLDGLTRFVEQFF. CDR3 nucleotides: TGTGCCAGCAGCTTAGACGGGCTGACTAGATTTGTTGAGCAGTTCTTC.